Below, one TCR beta chain is given with its context. This entry is derived from a study of blood T cell repertoires in COVID-19. Study in general: Samples came from the United States, Italy and Spain, spanning acute and convalescent COVID-19. The analysed material was cDNA or gDNA that came from T cells, B-cell-depleted T cells, or PBMCs.

CDR1 and CDR2 from the germline V gene are LGHDT and YNNKEL (reference sequence). The CDR3 has 12 amino acids. Trimming shortened V by 5 bases and J by 7 bases, and 11 bases separated the two germline ends. Original data processing: Counts of nucleated cells, estimated from reference gene primer amplification, were obtained. Libraries were prepared by immunoSEQ multiplex PCR; TCRdb keeps only in-frame clonotypes and omits some of them. V and J calls and clone size come straight from that table; D and trimming were deduced from the DNA. In the table there are around 260,000 clones, around 89% of which are singletons.

The receptor was isolated from a man aged 25-45 years with acute or convalescent COVID-19. Sequencing input: peripheral blood. This chain joins TRBV3-1 (or the pseudogene TRBV3-2) and TRBJ1-1; D might be TRBD1 (5 bases). CDR3 region: CASSSGVSEAFF. CDR3 nucleotide sequence: TGTGCCAGCAGCTCGGGGGTCAGTGAAGCTTTCTTT.